The present T cell receptor (beta chain) was sequenced within a study of blood T cell repertoires in COVID-19. Study-level information: Nucleic acid was either cDNA or gDNA, and it came from T cells, B-cell-depleted T cells, or PBMCs.

Measured with immunoSEQ multiplex PCR; TCRdb has only the in-frame clones, and not every one. This sample has some 170,000 clones, with roughly four fifths found just once. This clonotype was obtained from a woman aged 40 to 49 with COVID-19, enrolled during active disease. Sequenced material: peripheral blood.

The CDR3 protein is CATKQGWTDTQYF. CDR3 sequence (DNA): TGTGCCACCAAGCAGGGGTGGACAGATACGCAGTATTTT. This chain links TRBV2 with TRBJ2-3; D perhaps matches TRBD1 (6 bases). Trimming cost V 10 bases and J 3 bases, with 14 bases left between them. Per the germline V gene, CDR1 is SNHLY and CDR2 is FYNNEI. This CDR3 has 13 amino acids.